This T cell receptor beta chain emerged from a study of cytomegalovirus exposure and HLA in healthy donors. Amplification used 60 Vbeta primers and 13 Jbeta primers. Using immunoSEQ multiplex PCR, the repertoire was profiled, and TCRdb retains in-frame clones only, with some absent. The data show 120,000 or so clones, about 68% seen once. This CDR3 contains 14 residues. Germline loops: CDR1 SGHAT, CDR2 FQNNGV. Unmatched junction bases numbered 2, after V lost 1 base and J lost 4 bases. The sequence came from a woman aged 45-60 years in good health and CMV-seropositive. Material for sequencing was PBMCs. This rearrangement joins TRBV11-2 to TRBJ2-3; 7 bases agree with TRBD1. The CDR3 region is CASSLGGQSDTQYF. The CDR3 bases are TGTGCCAGCAGCTTAGGGGGACAGTCAGATACGCAGTATTTT. Full variable domain (missing parts from reference TRBV11-2 and TRBJ2-3): EAGVAQSPRYKIIEKRQSVAFWCNPISGHATLYWYQQILGQGPKLLIQFQNNGVVDDSQLPKDRFSAERLKGVDSTLKIQPAKLEDSAVYLCASSLGGQSDTQYFGPGTRLTVL.